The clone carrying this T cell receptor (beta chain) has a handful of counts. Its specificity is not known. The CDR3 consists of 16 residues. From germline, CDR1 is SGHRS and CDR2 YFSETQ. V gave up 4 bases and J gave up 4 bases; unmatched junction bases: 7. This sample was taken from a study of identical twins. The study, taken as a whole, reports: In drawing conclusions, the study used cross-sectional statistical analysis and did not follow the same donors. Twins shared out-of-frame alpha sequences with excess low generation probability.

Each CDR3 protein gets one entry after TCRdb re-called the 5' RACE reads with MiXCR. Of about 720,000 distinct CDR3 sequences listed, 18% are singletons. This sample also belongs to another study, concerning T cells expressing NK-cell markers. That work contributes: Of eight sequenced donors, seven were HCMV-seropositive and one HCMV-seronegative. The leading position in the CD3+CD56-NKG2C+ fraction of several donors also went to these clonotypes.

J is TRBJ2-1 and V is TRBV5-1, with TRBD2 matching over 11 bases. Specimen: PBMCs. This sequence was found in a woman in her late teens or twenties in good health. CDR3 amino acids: CASSPRGLADYNEQFF. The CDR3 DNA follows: TGCGCCAGCAGCCCCAGGGGACTAGCGGATTACAATGAGCAGTTCTTC.